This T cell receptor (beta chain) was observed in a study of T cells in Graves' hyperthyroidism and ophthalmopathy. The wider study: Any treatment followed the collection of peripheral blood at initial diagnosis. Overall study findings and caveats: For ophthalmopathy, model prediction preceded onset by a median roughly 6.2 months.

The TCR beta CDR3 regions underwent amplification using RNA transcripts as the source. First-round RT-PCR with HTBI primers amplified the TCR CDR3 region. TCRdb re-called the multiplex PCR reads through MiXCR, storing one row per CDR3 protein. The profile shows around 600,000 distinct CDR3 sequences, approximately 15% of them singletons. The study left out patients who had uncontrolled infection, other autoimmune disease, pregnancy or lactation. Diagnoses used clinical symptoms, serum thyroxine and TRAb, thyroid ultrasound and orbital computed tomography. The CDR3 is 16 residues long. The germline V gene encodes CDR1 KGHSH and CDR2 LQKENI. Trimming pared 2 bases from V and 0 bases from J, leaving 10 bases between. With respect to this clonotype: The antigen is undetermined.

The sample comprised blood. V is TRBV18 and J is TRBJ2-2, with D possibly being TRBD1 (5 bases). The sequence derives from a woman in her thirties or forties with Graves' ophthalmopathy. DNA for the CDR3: TGTGCCAGCTCACCATGGCAGGGATCGAACACCGGGGAGCTGTTTTTT. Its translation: CASSPWQGSNTGELFF.